This TCR beta chain was retrieved from a study of blood T cell repertoires in COVID-19. Study details: The United States, Italy and Spain were the sources of the acute and convalescent COVID-19 samples. From T cells, B-cell-depleted T cells, or PBMCs came the material, which was cDNA or gDNA.

V was trimmed by 7 bases and J by 3 bases, leaving 9 bases between them. CDR3 size: 12 residues. The germline gives CDR1 MNHEY, CDR2 SVGAGI. Authors' data handling: Nucleated cell number was recorded as an estimate derived from reference gene primer amplification. Clones were read by immunoSEQ multiplex PCR, and TCRdb kept only the in-frame ones, dropping some. D and trimming were read from the DNA, whereas the V and J calls and clone size are those reported in that table. The profile shows a few hundred thousand clones, around 84% of them singletons. The sample consisted of peripheral blood. This TCR derives from an older woman who had recovered from COVID-19. The chain employs TRBV6-5 and TRBJ1-2; the D gene is possibly TRBD1 (6 bases). CDR3 in DNA: TGTGCCAGCAAACCAGGGGACTATGGCTACACCTTC. Translation: CASKPGDYGYTF.